The 26 T cell receptor beta chains reported below all come from one sample, sequenced in a study of T-cell reconstitution after alpha-beta-depleted transplantation in children. Unique molecular identifiers tagged the TCRbeta library. TCRdb fed the PCR reads into MiXCR, producing one record per CDR3 protein. The data show more than 300,000 distinct CDR3 sequences, about a sixth seen once. This specimen was PBMCs, mostly from graft donor cells, taken 360 days after TCRalphabeta/CD19-depleted stem cell transplant. These receptors came from a male patient aged 2 to 10 who had a stem cell transplant for acute lymphoblastic leukemia, so the T cells may come from the graft donor.

This clonotype was detected a few times. The rearrangement joins TRBV20-1 to TRBJ2-1; D perhaps matches TRBD1 (5 bases). The V gene's germline CDR1 is DFQATT and CDR2 SNEGSKA (reference sequence). This CDR3 is 14 amino acids long. The V end lost 3 bases, the J end lost 8 bases, and 17 bases lay between the germline ends. CDR3 amino acids: CSASHSSGSHEQFF. The CDR3 DNA reads as TGCAGTGCTAGCCACTCTTCAGGGTCTCATGAGCAGTTCTTC.

In regard to this clonotype: One end of the junction does not line up with germline, which may come from a read error. The chain uses TRBV7-7 and TRBJ2-5, with TRBD1 matching over 7 bases. The CDR3 consists of 14 residues. CDR1 and CDR2 (germline): SSHAT, FNYEAQ (reference sequence). CDR3: CASSPDRVRETQYF. CDR3 nucleotide sequence: TGTGCTAGCAGCCCCGACAGGGTCAGGGAGACCCAGTACTTC.

The rearrangement uses TRBV28 and TRBJ2-5; 7 positions match TRBD1. With V trimmed by 4 bases and J by 2 bases, 4 bases remained unmatched. Germline V gene data show CDR1 as MDHEN and CDR2 as SYDVKM. The CDR3 covers 14 residues. The CDR3 is CASSSRTGQETQYF. CDR3 nucleotide sequence: TGTGCCAGCAGTTCCCGGACAGGTCAAGAGACCCAGTACTTC.

The chain has TRBV3-1 and TRBJ2-5, with D possibly being TRBD1 (5 bases). Germline values: CDR1 LGHDT, CDR2 YNNKEL (reference sequence). The CDR3 has 15 amino acids. V shed 2 bases and J shed 1 base, with 11 bases lying between them. The DNA for the CDR3 is TGTGCCAGCAGCCAATTCTTGGGGCTCCAAGAGACCCAGTACTTC. Translated, it gives CASSQFLGLQETQYF.

The rearrangement links TRBV12-3 or TRBV12-4 to TRBJ2-4; D tentatively reads TRBD1 or TRBD2 (5 bases each). V was shortened by 6 bases and J by 8 bases, with 20 bases between the two germline ends. The CDR3 is made up of 15 amino acids. The CDR3 DNA sequence: TGTGCCAGCAGCCCAGAGGGGTGGCGTATGGACATTCAGTACTTC. It yields the protein CASSPEGWRMDIQYF.

This clonotype was picked up a small number of times. This chain uses TRBV9 with TRBJ2-1; 15 bases are shared with TRBD2. This CDR3 spans 14 amino acids. Germline assignment: CDR1 SGDLS and CDR2 YYNGEE. J gave up 13 bases and V 0 bases, and 2 bases lay outside the gene matches. CDR3 amino acids: CASSVGTSGRAQFF. In DNA form, the CDR3 reads TGTGCCAGCAGCGTAGGGACTAGCGGGAGGGCTCAGTTCTTC.

The chain uses TRBV7-9 and TRBJ2-2, with D perhaps matching TRBD2 (5 bases). CDR1 is SEHNR and CDR2 is FQNEAQ in the germline V gene (reference sequence). The CDR3 length is 15 residues. V was shortened by 0 bases and J by 6 bases, with 11 bases between the two germline ends. CDR3 protein: CASSLARNSAGELFF. The CDR3 coding sequence is TGTGCCAGCAGCTTAGCCCGGAATAGCGCCGGGGAGCTGTTTTTT.

This clonotype has just a few counts. This chain uses TRBV4-3 with TRBJ2-1, with TRBD2 matching over 7 bases. Germline values: CDR1 LGHNA, CDR2 YSLEER. CDR3 length equals 15 residues. The J segment lost 6 bases and the V segment lost 6 bases, leaving 11 bases of the junction unmatched. The DNA for the CDR3 is TGCGCCAGCAGTCGGAAGGGAGCGGGGCCCAATGAGCAGTTCTTC. It translates to CASSRKGAGPNEQFF.

The rearrangement links TRBV27 to TRBJ2-5, with TRBD2 matching 9 bases. With V trimmed by 4 bases and J by 1 base, 4 bases remained unmatched. From germline, CDR1 is MNHEY and CDR2 SMNVEV (reference sequence). This CDR3 is built from 15 residues. The CDR3 reads CASSSPTSGQETQYF. For the CDR3, the DNA is TGTGCCAGCAGTTCCCCGACTAGCGGCCAAGAGACCCAGTACTTC.

This clonotype came up a few times. The chain links TRBV2 to TRBJ2-1, with 8 positions matching TRBD2. The germline gives CDR1 SNHLY, CDR2 FYNNEI. Trimming at V came to 8 bases and at J to 9 bases, leaving 15 bases not matched to a gene. This CDR3 is built from 15 residues. Here the CDR3 reads CASGASSGFRGEQFF. DNA of the CDR3: TGTGCCAGCGGCGCTTCTAGCGGGTTTCGGGGTGAGCAGTTCTTC.

The chain uses TRBV2 and TRBJ2-5, with D maybe TRBD1 (6 bases). Germline CDR1 SNHLY, CDR2 FYNNEI. The CDR3 is 14 residues long. Trimming left V 3 bases short and J 1 base short, with 9 bases between. CDR3 sequence reads: CASSEGRGQETQYF. Written as DNA, the CDR3 is TGTGCCAGCAGTGAGGGCAGGGGCCAAGAGACCCAGTACTTC.

This clonotype was found a few times. J is TRBJ1-2 and V is TRBV20-1; the D gene is possibly TRBD1 (5 bases). The CDR3 contains 12 residues. Trimming took off 4 bases at V and 2 bases at J, with 8 bases between the two ends. Germline V gene sequence: CDR1 DFQATT, CDR2 SNEGSKA (reference sequence). The CDR3, as DNA: TGCAGTGCTACGGGACGCAACTATGGCTACACCTTC. Its protein is CSATGRNYGYTF.

This clonotype has a count of ten or more. The chain joins TRBV12-3 or TRBV12-4 to TRBJ2-2, with a tentative D call TRBD1 (5 bases). The ends were cut back, 0 bases at V and 7 bases at J, with 9 bases in the middle. This CDR3 has 14 amino acids. The CDR3 sequence is CASSLAQGNGELFF. The DNA of the CDR3 is TGTGCCAGCAGTTTAGCCCAGGGAAACGGGGAGCTGTTTTTT.

The table lists this clonotype with many counts. The chain has TRBV28 and TRBJ2-7; D unresolved. Germline loops: CDR1 MDHEN, CDR2 SYDVKM. V dropped 6 bases and J dropped 4 bases, with 10 bases sitting between them. This CDR3 region has 12 residues. The CDR3 loop reads CASSLRAYEQYF. The CDR3 bases are TGTGCCAGCAGCTTGCGTGCGTACGAGCAGTACTTC.

The rearrangement joins TRBV12-3 or TRBV12-4 to TRBJ2-5; 7 bases match TRBD1. The CDR3 is 16 amino acids. V gave up 3 bases and J gave up 5 bases; unmatched junction bases: 12. CDR3 sequence (DNA): TGTGCCAGCAGTTTCGCGTCAGGGGGTAAAGCGGAGACCCAGTACTTC. This encodes CASSFASGGKAETQYF.

The V call is TRBV20-1, the J call TRBJ2-5; 13 positions agree with TRBD2. V was pared by 4 bases and J by 7 bases, with 6 bases of the junction left unmatched. This CDR3 contains 14 residues. Germline V CDR1 and CDR2: DFQATT, SNEGSKA (reference sequence). The CDR3 coding sequence is TGCAGTGCTAAGACCGGGACTAGCGGGACGACCCAGTACTTC. Translating it yields CSAKTGTSGTTQYF.

V is TRBV20-1 and J is TRBJ1-1; unclear D gene. This CDR3 comprises 12 residues. Per the germline V gene, CDR1 is DFQATT and CDR2 is SNEGSKA (reference sequence). Deletions cut 0 bases from V and 7 bases from J, with 9 bases between. Here the CDR3 reads CSARDDHLEAFF. CDR3 nucleotide sequence: TGCAGTGCTAGAGATGACCACCTTGAAGCTTTCTTT.

The V and J genes are TRBV12-3 or TRBV12-4 and TRBJ2-7; TRBD2 agrees at 7 bases. Trimming cost V 6 bases and J 6 bases; bases outside gene matches: 14. The CDR3 has 15 amino acids. The CDR3 bases are TGTGCCAGCAGGACACTTGAGCGGGATAGGGGCGAGCAGTACTTC. Its protein is CASRTLERDRGEQYF.

V gene TRBV20-1 combines with J gene TRBJ1-1; 8 bases agree with TRBD1. V trimming: 7 bases; J trimming: 0 bases; junction bases outside the gene matches: 10. Germline lookup yields CDR1 DFQATT and CDR2 SNEGSKA (reference sequence). The length of the CDR3 is 15 residues. In DNA, the CDR3 is TGCAGTGGGACAGACAGGGGATACATGAACACTGAAGCTTTCTTT. The encoded protein is CSGTDRGYMNTEAFF.

The chain has TRBV12-3 or TRBV12-4 and TRBJ2-7; D may be TRBD1 (7 bases). This CDR3 contains 17 residues. V was clipped by 2 bases and J by 2 bases, with 19 bases between them. The CDR3 sequence is CASSLILGGQSAYEQYF. CDR3 in DNA: TGTGCCAGCAGTTTAATTTTGGGGGGACAGTCTGCCTACGAGCAGTACTTC.

This chain uses TRBV4-3 with TRBJ2-7; 14 nucleotides line up with TRBD2. V lost 0 bases, J lost 2 bases, and 6 bases stayed unmatched. This CDR3 is built from 18 residues. Germline loops: CDR1 LGHNA, CDR2 YSLEER. The CDR3 region has the DNA TGCGCCAGCAGCCAAGATTCGACTAGCGGGAGGGCCCCCTACGAGCAGTACTTC. This encodes CASSQDSTSGRAPYEQYF.

In its sample, this clonotype was seen many times. DNA of the CDR3: TGTGCCTCGCTGGACTACTACAATGAGCAGTTCTTC. It translates to CASLDYYNEQFF. The rearrangement uses TRBV10-3 and TRBJ2-1; TRBD2 might be the D (6 bases). Trimming took 11 bases from V and 3 from J, leaving 11 bases between them. The CDR3 is 12 amino acids. Germline-derived CDR1 and CDR2 are ENHRY and SYGVKD.

This clonotype has just a few counts. This chain uses TRBV4-3 with TRBJ2-6, with D maybe TRBD2 (5 bases). V was cut by 3 bases and J by 2 bases, with 11 bases left in between. The CDR3 loop spans 16 amino acids. Germline V gives CDR1 LGHNA, CDR2 YSLEER. CDR3 DNA sequence: TGCGCCAGCAGCCAGGAAGGCGGGCCTGGGGCCAACGTCCTGACTTTC. Protein product: CASSQEGGPGANVLTF.

V usage is TRBV4-3 and J usage is TRBJ2-7, with a possible D match to TRBD1 (6 bases). V lost 1 base and J lost 3, with 16 bases in between. CDR3 size: 16 residues. Germline CDR1 is LGHNA and CDR2 is YSLEER. CDR3 sequence (DNA): TGCGCCAGCAGCCAAGGCGTCGCCAGGGGTATCTACGAGCAGTACTTC. This translates into CASSQGVARGIYEQYF.

This clonotype showed up many times. This chain links TRBV18 with TRBJ2-2; D perhaps matches TRBD1 (6 bases). Between the trimmed V and J ends, which lost 1 base and 5 bases, there was a span of 8 bases. The germline V gene has CDR1 KGHSH and CDR2 LQKENI. The CDR3 contains 14 residues. The CDR3 sequence: CASSPQQGTGELFF. The DNA for the CDR3 is TGTGCCAGCTCACCACAACAGGGAACCGGGGAGCTGTTTTTT.

This clonotype has at least ten counts. The V call is TRBV27, the J call TRBJ2-3, with TRBD1 identical over 9 bases. Germline lookup yields CDR1 MNHEY and CDR2 SMNVEV (reference sequence). V shed 5 bases and J 7 bases; nucleotides not matched to a gene: 16. CDR3 length: 17 residues. The CDR3 DNA follows: TGTGCCAGCAGTGTACTAGACAGGGGGGCATTATCGAATACGCAGTATTTT. Amino acids: CASSVLDRGALSNTQYF.